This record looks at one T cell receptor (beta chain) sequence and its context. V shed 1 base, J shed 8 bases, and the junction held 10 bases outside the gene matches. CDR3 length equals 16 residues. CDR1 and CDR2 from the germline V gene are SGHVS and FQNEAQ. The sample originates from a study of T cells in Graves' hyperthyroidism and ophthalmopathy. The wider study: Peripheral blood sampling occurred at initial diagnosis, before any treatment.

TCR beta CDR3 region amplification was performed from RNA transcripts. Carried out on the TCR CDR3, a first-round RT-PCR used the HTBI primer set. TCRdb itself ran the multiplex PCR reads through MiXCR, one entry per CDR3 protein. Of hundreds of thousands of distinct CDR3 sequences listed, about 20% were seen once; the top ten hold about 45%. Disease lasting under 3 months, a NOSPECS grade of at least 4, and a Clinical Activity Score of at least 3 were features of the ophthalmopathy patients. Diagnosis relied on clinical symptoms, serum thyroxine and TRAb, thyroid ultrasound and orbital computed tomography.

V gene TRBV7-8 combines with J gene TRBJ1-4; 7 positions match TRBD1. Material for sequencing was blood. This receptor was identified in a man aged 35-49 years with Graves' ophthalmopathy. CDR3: CASSLEGTAIGEKLFF. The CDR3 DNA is TGTGCCAGCAGCTTAGAGGGGACAGCGATAGGCGAAAAACTGTTTTTT.